Each of the 11 T cell receptor beta chains below was sequenced from the same sample in a study of identical twins. A single record per CDR3 protein comes from TCRdb applying MiXCR to the 5' RACE reads. The table records approximately 490,000 distinct CDR3 sequences, about 20% of them present only once. This same sample was also taken into another study, of yellow fever vaccine responses in identical twins.

Specimen: CD4+ T cells sorted from blood. The receptors here all came from a woman younger than 30 in good health.

This clonotype was counted only a few times. V is TRBV6-1 and J is TRBJ2-1, with D tentatively TRBD1 or TRBD2 (5 bases each). This CDR3 spans 14 amino acids. CDR1 and CDR2 (germline): MNHNS, SASEGT. The V end lost 6 bases, the J end lost 5 bases, and 14 bases lay between the germline ends. In DNA form, the CDR3 reads TGTGCCAGCAGGGGCCAGGGAGAAGACAATGAGCAGTTCTTC. Its translation is CASRGQGEDNEQFF.

V gene TRBV7-9 combines with J gene TRBJ1-1; D possibly corresponds to TRBD1 (6 bases). V was trimmed by 2 bases and J by 6 bases, leaving 13 bases between them. The CDR3 length is 14 residues. Per the germline V gene, CDR1 is SEHNR and CDR2 is FQNEAQ (reference sequence). The chain's CDR3 is CASSLRGAGAEAFF. The CDR3 DNA reads as TGTGCCAGCAGCTTAAGGGGGGCCGGGGCTGAAGCTTTCTTT.

The J gene is TRBJ1-1, the V gene TRBV27, with 8 bases that match TRBD1. V lost 4 bases, J lost 1 base, and 5 bases stayed unmatched. This CDR3 comprises 15 residues. Germline V gene lookup returns CDR1 MNHEY and CDR2 SMNVEV (reference sequence). The CDR3 sequence: CASSSWGTGNTEAFF. The CDR3 DNA sequence: TGTGCCAGCAGTTCATGGGGGACAGGGAACACTGAAGCTTTCTTT.

V and J are TRBV7-6 and TRBJ2-3, with a weak D call TRBD2 (6 bases). The V end lost 0 bases, the J end lost 2 bases, and 9 bases lay between the germline ends. Looked up from germline, CDR1 is SGHVS and CDR2 is FNYEAQ. The CDR3 length is 15 residues. CDR3 loop: CASSLASGFTDTQYF. For the CDR3, the DNA is TGTGCCAGCAGCTTAGCTAGCGGTTTCACAGATACGCAGTATTTT.

This clonotype was counted a few times. The chain employs TRBV4-1 and TRBJ1-6; 8 positions agree with TRBD1. CDR3 length: 14 residues. After removal of 5 bases from V and 7 bases from J, the junction contained 4 bases not matched to a gene. Germline V gene sequence: CDR1 MGHRA, CDR2 YSYEKL. The CDR3: CASSSWTGNSPLHF. CDR3 in DNA: TGCGCCAGCAGCTCCTGGACAGGGAATTCACCCCTCCACTTT.

There are a few counts of this clonotype. The chain recombines TRBV11-2 with TRBJ2-4, with a possible D match to TRBD2 (6 bases). The V end was cut by 1 base, the J end by 6 bases, with 13 bases between. CDR1 and CDR2 from the germline V gene are SGHAT and FQNNGV. The CDR3 spans 15 residues. As DNA, the CDR3 is TGTGCCAGCAGCTTAGGGGGTGGGAGGAGAAACATTCAGTACTTC. Its translation: CASSLGGGRRNIQYF.

The rearrangement links TRBV11-3 to TRBJ2-2; a weak D match, TRBD2 (7 bases). V was cut by 7 bases and J by 6 bases, with 18 bases left in between. Germline loops: CDR1 SGHNT, CDR2 YENEEA. This CDR3 region has 15 residues. The CDR3 bases are TGTGCCAGCACCGAAGTAGGGGGGGCCGCCGGGGAGCTGTTTTTT. Its translation is CASTEVGGAAGELFF.

In this sample, this clonotype turned up once. The chain recombines TRBV10-3 with TRBJ2-1, with 9 bases identical to TRBD2. Unmatched junction bases numbered 5, after V lost 0 bases and J lost 8 bases. Germline V CDR1 and CDR2: ENHRY, SYGVKD. The CDR3 is made up of 15 amino acids. DNA for the CDR3: TGTGCCATCAGTGAGTCTAGCGGGAGCTCCCATGAGCAGTTCTTC. Encoded protein: CAISESSGSSHEQFF.

The rearrangement joins TRBV20-1 to TRBJ2-1; TRBD2 aligns across 8 bases. CDR3 length: 15 amino acids. The ends lost 3 bases at V and 5 bases at J; junction bases unmatched: 9. Per germline, CDR1 DFQATT and CDR2 SNEGSKA (reference sequence). CDR3 amino acids: CSASLAGGWDNEQFF. In DNA, the CDR3 is TGCAGTGCTAGTCTGGCGGGAGGCTGGGACAATGAGCAGTTCTTC.

This clonotype showed up just once. The chain employs TRBV5-1 and TRBJ2-5, with TRBD1 matching 11 bases. V gave up 0 bases and J gave up 4 bases; unmatched junction bases: 5. Germline V lookup: CDR1 SGHRS, CDR2 YFSETQ. The CDR3 contains 16 residues. In nucleotides, the CDR3 is TGCGCCAGCAGCTTGGAGATAGGGACAGGGGGAGAGACCCAGTACTTC. It encodes CASSLEIGTGGETQYF. Drawing the rest from reference TRBV5-1 and TRBJ2-5, the complete variable domain is KAGVTQTPRYLIKTRGQQVTLSCSPISGHRSVSWYQQTPGQGLQFLFEYFSETQRNKGNFPGRFSGRQFSNSRSEMNVSTLELGDSALYLCASSLEIGTGGETQYFGPGTRLLVL.

V is TRBV12-3 or TRBV12-4 and J is TRBJ2-2; the D is unclear. The V gene lost 7 bases and the J gene lost 6 bases, with 6 bases spanning the gap. CDR3 length equals 11 residues. The DNA of the CDR3 is TGTGCCAGCACCCCCTCCGGGGAGCTGTTTTTT. Amino acids: CASTPSGELFF.